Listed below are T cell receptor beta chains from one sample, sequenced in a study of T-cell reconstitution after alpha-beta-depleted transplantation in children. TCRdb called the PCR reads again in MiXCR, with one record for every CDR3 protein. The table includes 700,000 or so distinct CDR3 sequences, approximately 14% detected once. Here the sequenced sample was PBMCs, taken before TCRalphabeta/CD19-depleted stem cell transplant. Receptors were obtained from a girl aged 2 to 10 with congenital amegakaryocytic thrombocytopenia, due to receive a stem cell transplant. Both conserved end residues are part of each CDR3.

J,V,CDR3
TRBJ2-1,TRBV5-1,CASGKGGSSYNEQFF
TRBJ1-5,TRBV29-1,CSASQGISNQPQHF
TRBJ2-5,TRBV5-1,CASSFLDGRWDQETQYF
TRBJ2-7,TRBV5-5,CASSLGASGIYEQYF
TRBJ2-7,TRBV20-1,CSARETSGGDYEQYF
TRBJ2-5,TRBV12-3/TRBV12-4,CASRGRQETQYF
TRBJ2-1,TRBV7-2,CASSLAGVEQFF
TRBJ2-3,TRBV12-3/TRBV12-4,CASSDGLAEQYF
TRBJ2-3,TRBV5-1,CASSRVAGSTDTQYF
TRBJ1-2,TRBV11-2,CASSSLAELTGVEGYTF
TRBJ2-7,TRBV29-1,CSWTSGYEQYF
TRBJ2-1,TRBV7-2,CASSLSLADYNEQFF
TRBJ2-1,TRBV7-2,CASSRLLYNEQFF
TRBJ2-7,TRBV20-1,CSARGFQAYEQYF
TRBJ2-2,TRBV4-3,CASSQAPSGGTGELFF
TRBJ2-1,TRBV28,CASSLLAGGPSKFF
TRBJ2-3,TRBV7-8,CAIRVGVSTDTQYF
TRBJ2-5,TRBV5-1,CASSPEAYQETQYF
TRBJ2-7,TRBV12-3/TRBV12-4,CASARTNYEQYF
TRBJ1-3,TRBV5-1,CASNLYGNTIYF
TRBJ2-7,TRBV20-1,CSARGAREGYEQYF
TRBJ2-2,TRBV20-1,CSVAGMGTGELFF
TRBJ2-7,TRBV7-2,CASSSPGLALRSYEQYF
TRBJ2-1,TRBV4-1,CASSQAWNEQFF
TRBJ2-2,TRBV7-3,CASSLSGGLATGELFF
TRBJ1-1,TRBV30,CATKRTAEAFF
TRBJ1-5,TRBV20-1,CSAEGLGGNQPQHF
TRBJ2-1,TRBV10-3,CAISQREGDEQFF
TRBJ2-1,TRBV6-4,CASSELAGAGYNEQFF